The 22 T cell receptor beta chains below were found in one sample sequenced in a study of cytomegalovirus exposure and HLA in healthy donors (dated by TCRdb to the late 2010s). Libraries were prepared through the immunoSEQ multiplex PCR assay. TCRdb took this table from immuneACCESS and kept in-frame rearrangements with V and J called. Such tables lack part of the clones; where checked against another copy, unresolved V genes explain under half of the gap, and the rest is unexplained. This sample is represented by 190,000 or so clones; more than 65% of them were singletons. Together, the top ten hold 10% to 15% of the sample. Specimen: PBMCs. The receptors originated from a woman in her twenties or thirties in good health and CMV-seropositive.

The V and J genes are TRBV27 and TRBJ1-3; D gene ambiguous. The CDR3 spans 14 residues. V lost 6 bases and J lost 0, with 9 bases in between. The germline gives CDR1 MNHEY, CDR2 SMNVEV (reference sequence). CDR3 amino acids: CASRSGSSGNTIYF. DNA of the CDR3: TGTGCCAGCAGGTCGGGAAGCTCTGGAAACACCATATATTTT.

V is TRBV19 and J is TRBJ2-1; TRBD1 is a possible D gene (5 bases). From germline, CDR1 is LNHDA and CDR2 SQIVND (reference sequence). Trimming removed 9 bases at V and 8 bases at J, with 8 bases between. The CDR3 is made up of 10 amino acids. The DNA for the CDR3 is TGTGCCAGCTTAGGGGATGAGCAGTTCTTC. Translation gives CASLGDEQFF.

V is TRBV29-1 and J is TRBJ2-3, with TRBD1 identical over 7 bases. The CDR3 totals 14 residues. Germline trimming cut 7 bases from V and 2 bases from J; bases unmatched to any gene: 9. Germline lookup yields CDR1 SQVTM and CDR2 ANQGSEA. The CDR3 sequence: CSATPGQITDTQYF. The CDR3, as DNA: TGCAGCGCCACCCCGGGACAGATCACAGATACGCAGTATTTT.

This sequence joins TRBV19 and TRBJ1-1, with a tentative D call TRBD1 (6 bases). Trimming took off 8 bases at V and 0 bases at J, with 10 bases between the two ends. Germline V gives CDR1 LNHDA, CDR2 SQIVND (reference sequence). The CDR3 contains 13 residues. The CDR3 sequence: CASRQELNTEAFF. In nucleotides, the CDR3 is TGTGCCAGTCGACAGGAATTGAACACTGAAGCTTTCTTT.

The chain carries TRBV7-9 and TRBJ1-4; D possibly corresponds to TRBD1 (5 bases). Germline CDR1 reads SEHNR; CDR2 reads FQNEAQ (reference sequence). The ends were cut back, 4 bases at V and 3 bases at J, with 12 bases in the middle. The CDR3 consists of 15 residues. The CDR3 region has the DNA TGTGCCAGCAGCTATACGGGGGTGGCTAATGAAAAACTGTTTTTT. Translation: CASSYTGVANEKLFF.

The chain recombines TRBV25-1 with TRBJ2-3; 8 bases line up with TRBD2. Germline V gene sequence: CDR1 MGHDK, CDR2 SYGVNS. There are 17 residues in the CDR3. Trimming at V came to 5 bases and at J to 0 bases, leaving 10 bases not matched to a gene. The CDR3 region is CASSRWATSGSTDTQYF. The CDR3 nucleotides read TGTGCCAGCAGTCGTTGGGCAACTAGCGGTAGCACAGATACGCAGTATTTT.

This chain joins TRBV5-1 and TRBJ1-2; TRBD1 agrees at 9 bases. Germline V gene lookup returns CDR1 SGHRS and CDR2 YFSETQ. The CDR3 loop spans 14 amino acids. With V trimmed by 4 bases and J by 8 bases, 9 bases remained unmatched. For the CDR3, the DNA is TGCGCCAGCAGCCCCGGGACAGGGCTGAGAGGCTACACCTTC. Encoded protein: CASSPGTGLRGYTF.

The chain is built from TRBV13 and TRBJ1-5; no definite D call. From germline, CDR1 is PRHDT and CDR2 FYEKMQ (reference sequence). This CDR3 has 14 residues. The ends were cut back, 4 bases at V and 0 bases at J, with 7 bases in the middle. CDR3 sequence reads: CASSSQNSNQPQHF. The CDR3 DNA reads TGTGCCAGCAGCTCACAGAATAGCAATCAGCCCCAGCATTTT.

This chain links TRBV7-3 with TRBJ1-4; no clear D. This CDR3 contains 12 residues. V was clipped by 1 base and J by 10 bases, with 7 bases between them. Germline CDR1 SGHTA, CDR2 FQGTGA. This chain's CDR3 is CASSLNRGKLFF. CDR3 coding DNA: TGTGCCAGCAGCTTAAATCGAGGAAAACTGTTTTTT.

The rearrangement joins TRBV4-1 to TRBJ2-7; 7 bases map to TRBD1. This CDR3 has 16 amino acids. The V segment lost 3 bases and the J segment 3 bases; nucleotides outside the gene matches: 11. Germline V gene sequence: CDR1 MGHRA, CDR2 YSYEKL. CDR3 sequence (DNA): TGCGCCAGCAGCCATGACCCGAGGGGGCTTATCTACGAGCAGTACTTC. Residues: CASSHDPRGLIYEQYF.

This chain joins TRBV2 and TRBJ1-2; D gene ambiguous. Germline loops: CDR1 SNHLY, CDR2 FYNNEI. The CDR3 length is 12 residues. The germline V and J ends were trimmed by 8 bases and 6 bases, with 13 bases remaining between them. The CDR3 loop is CASEGLANGYTF. The CDR3, as DNA: TGTGCCAGCGAGGGCCTAGCGAATGGCTACACCTTC.

The rearrangement joins TRBV29-1 to TRBJ2-2; a possible D gene is TRBD1 (6 bases). This CDR3 is built from 15 residues. V was clipped by 7 bases and J by 2 bases, with 17 bases between them. CDR1 is SQVTM, CDR2 ANQGSEA, per germline. CDR3 protein: CSARSGTPNTGELFF. In nucleotides, the CDR3 is TGCAGCGCCCGGTCCGGGACACCAAACACCGGGGAGCTGTTTTTT.

The count of this clone is one. The V and J genes are TRBV5-1 and TRBJ2-5, with 7 bases fitting TRBD2. Trimming took 4 bases from V and 2 from J; bases not matched to a gene: 8. Germline CDR1 reads SGHRS; CDR2 reads YFSETQ. The CDR3 sequence is 15 residues long. The CDR3 region is CASSEIAGLQETQYF. As DNA, the CDR3 is TGCGCCAGCAGCGAGATAGCGGGTCTACAAGAGACCCAGTACTTC.

The V gene is TRBV2, the J gene TRBJ1-1; D uncertain. The CDR3 has 14 residues. Germline CDR1 SNHLY, CDR2 FYNNEI. Trimming removed 11 bases at V and 1 base at J, with 17 bases between. Here the CDR3 reads CAARELMRNTEAFF. DNA of the CDR3: TGTGCCGCAAGGGAGTTGATGAGGAACACTGAAGCTTTCTTT.

Comment on this clone: At one boundary the junction diverges from the germline segment, which might be a read error. The gene calls are TRBV28 and TRBJ2-3, with D possibly matching TRBD1 (6 bases). Germline V CDR1 and CDR2: MDHEN, SYDVKM. The CDR3 runs to 15 residues. This CDR3 reads CASSLTGQITDTQYF. The CDR3 region has the DNA TGCGCCAGCAGTTTGACGGGACAAATCACAGATACGCAGTATTTT.

CDR3 in DNA: TGTGCCACCAGCAGAGGCGGGACTAGTGGTTCGCAGACCCAGTACTTC. Translation gives CATSRGGTSGSQTQYF. The chain combines TRBV15 with TRBJ2-5; 8 nucleotides line up with TRBD2. The CDR3 loop spans 16 amino acids. Losses at the gene ends were 1 base for V and 6 bases for J; bases not matched to a gene: 10. Germline V gene sequence: CDR1 LNHNV, CDR2 YYDKDF (reference sequence). Full variable domain (rest looked up from reference TRBV15 and TRBJ2-5): DAMVIQNPRYQVTQFGKPVTLSCSQTLNHNVMYWYQQKSSQAPKLLFHYYDKDFNNEADTPDNFQSRRPNTSFCFLDIRSPGLGDTAMYLCATSRGGTSGSQTQYFGPGTRLLVL.

CDR3: CASSLIVGGTEAFF. The CDR3 DNA reads as TGTGCCAGCAGCTTAATCGTGGGGGGAACTGAAGCTTTCTTT. The chain carries TRBV7-2 and TRBJ1-1; maybe TRBD1 (5 bases). The CDR3 extends over 14 amino acids. Per germline, CDR1 SGHTA and CDR2 FQGNSA. V was shortened by 2 bases and J by 5 bases, with 12 bases between the two germline ends.

The table lists this clone with a count of one. The chain employs TRBV5-8 and TRBJ1-5; no clear D. Trimming removed 2 bases from V and 10 bases from J, with 13 bases in between. CDR1 SGHTS and CDR2 YDEGEE come from the germline V gene. The length of the CDR3 is 13 residues. The CDR3 here is CASSFRRELPQHF. The CDR3, as DNA: TGTGCCAGCAGCTTCAGACGGGAGTTACCCCAGCATTTT.

This clone was detected ten times or more. This chain connects TRBV28 to TRBJ2-2; 10 nucleotides agree with TRBD1. V lost 0 bases, J lost 0 bases, and 1 base stayed unmatched. The CDR3 has 17 residues. Germline V gene data show CDR1 as MDHEN and CDR2 as SYDVKM. CDR3 sequence: CASSLWGQGTNTGELFF. The CDR3 region has the DNA TGTGCCAGCAGTTTATGGGGACAGGGGACGAACACCGGGGAGCTGTTTTTT.

The chain couples TRBV25-1 to TRBJ2-1, with a tentative D call TRBD1 (6 bases). Trimming pared 5 bases from V and 7 bases from J, leaving 18 bases between. The CDR3 contains 15 residues. Germline values: CDR1 MGHDK, CDR2 SYGVNS. CDR3 residues: CASSLSGHRRNEQFF. The CDR3, as DNA: TGTGCCAGCAGTCTATCGGGACATCGGAGAAATGAGCAGTTCTTC.

The chain is built from TRBV6-5 and TRBJ2-7, with D perhaps matching TRBD2 (6 bases). Germline CDR1 is MNHEY and CDR2 is SVGAGI. This CDR3 region has 16 residues. Trimming left V 0 bases short and J 3 bases short, with 15 bases between. CDR3 DNA sequence: TGTGCCAGCAGTTACTCGAGGAGGGACGGGGACTACGAGCAGTACTTC. Its translation: CASSYSRRDGDYEQYF.

The chain couples TRBV27 to TRBJ2-1; TRBD1 matches 7 bases. The CDR3 is made up of 15 amino acids. Germline CDR1 is MNHEY and CDR2 is SMNVEV (reference sequence). The V and J ends lost 1 base and 3 bases, in that order; junction bases with no gene match: 3. The CDR3 nucleotides are TGTGCCAGCAGTTTATTCGGGACAGACTACAATGAGCAGTTCTTC. Translation: CASSLFGTDYNEQFF.